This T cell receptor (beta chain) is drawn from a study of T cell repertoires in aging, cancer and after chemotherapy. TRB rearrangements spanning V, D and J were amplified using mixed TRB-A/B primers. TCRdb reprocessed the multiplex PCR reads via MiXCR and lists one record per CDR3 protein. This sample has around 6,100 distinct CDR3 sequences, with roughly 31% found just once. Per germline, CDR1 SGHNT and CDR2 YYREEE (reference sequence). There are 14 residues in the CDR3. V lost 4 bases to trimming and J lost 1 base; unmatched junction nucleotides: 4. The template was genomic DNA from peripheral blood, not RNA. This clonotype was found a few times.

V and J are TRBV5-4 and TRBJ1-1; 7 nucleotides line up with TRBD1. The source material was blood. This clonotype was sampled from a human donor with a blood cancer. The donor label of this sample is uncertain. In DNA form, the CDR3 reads TGTGCCAGCAGCGGGACAGTTAAGAACACTGAAGCTTTCTTT. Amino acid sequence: CASSGTVKNTEAFF.